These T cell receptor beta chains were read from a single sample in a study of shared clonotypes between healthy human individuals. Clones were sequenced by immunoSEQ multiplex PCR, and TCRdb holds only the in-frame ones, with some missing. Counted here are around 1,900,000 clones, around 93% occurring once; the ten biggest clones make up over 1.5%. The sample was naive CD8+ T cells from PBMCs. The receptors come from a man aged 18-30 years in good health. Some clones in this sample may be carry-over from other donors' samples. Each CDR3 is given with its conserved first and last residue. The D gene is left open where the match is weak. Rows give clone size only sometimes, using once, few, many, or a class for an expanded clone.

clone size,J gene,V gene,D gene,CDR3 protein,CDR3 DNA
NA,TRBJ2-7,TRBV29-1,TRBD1,CSVDGTGGKGQYF,TGCAGCGTTGACGGGACAGGGGGCAAGGGGCAGTACTTC
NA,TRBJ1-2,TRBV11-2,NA,CASSFPDLNYGYTF,TGTGCCAGCAGCTTCCCCGACCTTAACTATGGCTACACCTTC
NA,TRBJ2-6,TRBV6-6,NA,CASREGSGANVLTF,TGTGCCAGCAGAGAGGGCTCTGGGGCCAACGTCCTGACTTTC
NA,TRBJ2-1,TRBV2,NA,CASSDGTRSYNEQFF,TGTGCCAGCAGTGACGGGACTCGCTCCTACAATGAGCAGTTCTTC
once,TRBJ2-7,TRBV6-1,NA,CASSVQWGRAPSYEQYF,TGTGCCAGCAGTGTCCAATGGGGACGGGCCCCATCCTACGAGCAGTACTTC
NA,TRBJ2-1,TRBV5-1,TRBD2,CASSLVGTSVYDNEQFF,TGCGCCAGCAGCTTGGTCGGGACTAGCGTTTATGACAATGAGCAGTTCTTC
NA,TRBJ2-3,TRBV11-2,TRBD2,CASSLGAGTDTQYF,TGTGCCAGCAGCTTAGGAGCGGGGACAGATACGCAGTATTTT
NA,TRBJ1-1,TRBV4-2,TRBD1,CASSQAGQQNTEAFF,TGTGCCAGCAGCCAGGCGGGACAGCAGAACACTGAAGCTTTCTTT
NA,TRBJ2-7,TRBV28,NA,CASSFPATTYEQYF,TGTGCCAGCAGTTTCCCGGCCACCACCTACGAGCAGTACTTC
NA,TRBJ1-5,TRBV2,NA,CASGDLRGNQPQHF,TGTGCCAGTGGTGACTTACGGGGGAATCAGCCCCAGCATTTT
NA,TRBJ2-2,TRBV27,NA,CASSPQRTNTGELFF,TGTGCCAGCAGTCCCCAGAGGACCAACACCGGGGAGCTGTTTTTT